The entry that follows covers one TCR beta chain sequence. The target antigen is unknown. Germline CDR1 and CDR2: SGHRS and YFSETQ. Trimming cost V 2 bases and J 3 bases; bases outside gene matches: 7. There are 16 residues in the CDR3. A library of TCRbeta sequences, prepared with unique molecular identifiers, was generated. TCRdb processed the PCR reads anew with MiXCR; each CDR3 protein has one entry. The table includes 700,000 to 950,000 distinct CDR3 sequences, roughly 15% detected once. The sample originates from a study of T-cell reconstitution after alpha-beta-depleted transplantation in children. General study points: Surviving recipient T cells and thymic progenitors accounted for the high day-60 TCRbeta diversity observed in some patients. T cells produced anew were the main source of T-cell counts and diversity one year after transplant. Expanded graft clones, several hundred of them, were reportedly the source of alpha-beta T cells about two months after transplant.

V is TRBV5-1 and J is TRBJ2-3, with 9 bases identical to TRBD2. This specimen consisted of PBMCs, mostly from graft donor cells, obtained 360 days after TCRalphabeta/CD19-depleted stem cell transplant. The TCR originated in a male patient between 5 and 17 years old who had a stem cell transplant for acute lymphoblastic leukemia, so the T cells may come from the graft donor. The chain's CDR3 is CASSFGSGRGTDTQYF. The DNA for the CDR3 is TGCGCCAGCAGCTTCGGTAGCGGGAGAGGGACAGATACGCAGTATTTT.